This T cell receptor (beta chain) was recorded in a study of T cells in Graves' hyperthyroidism and ophthalmopathy. Whole-study results and caveats: The model foresaw ophthalmopathy a median about 6.1 months prior to onset.

This clonotype was detected ten times or more. The antigen is not known. V trimming: 6 bases; J trimming: 0 bases; junction bases outside the gene matches: 3. Looked up from germline, CDR1 is MDHEN and CDR2 is SYDVKM. CDR3 length: 14 residues. The source material, RNA transcripts, was used to amplify TCR beta CDR3 regions. The study used the HTBI primer set for a first-round RT-PCR of the TCR CDR3. TCRdb redid the calling of the multiplex PCR reads with MiXCR, one entry per CDR3 protein. The sample has hundreds of thousands of distinct CDR3 sequences, roughly 18% seen once; the top ten hold about two fifths. A patient was excluded if there was uncontrolled infection, other autoimmune disease, pregnancy or lactation.

Sequencing was carried out using blood. This chain uses TRBV28 with TRBJ2-3; 7 bases match TRBD1. This clonotype originated in a man between 45 and 60 years old with Graves' ophthalmopathy. The CDR3 protein is CASSLQGSTDTQYF. As DNA, the CDR3 is TGTGCCAGCAGCTTACAGGGGAGCACAGATACGCAGTATTTT.